This T cell receptor (beta chain) emerged from a study of blood T cell repertoires in COVID-19 (dated by TCRdb to 2019 to 2021). Study-wide context: The collaborator samples originated in the United States, Italy and Spain and spanned the acute and convalescent phases of COVID-19. The material from the prospective study consisted of cDNA or gDNA derived from T cells, B-cell-depleted T cells, or PBMCs. The dataset comprised deeply sampled blood TCRbeta repertoires from subjects exposed to, actively infected with, or recovered from COVID-19. A freely available public database, intended as a resource for researchers studying the immune response to SARS-CoV-2, is where the repertoires were released. The samples were drawn from the first 160 participants of the ongoing ImmuneRACE study and from roughly 1,300 subjects provided by 6 global collaborators. A de-identified subject ID, COVID-19 status, age in years and sex were almost always included in the sample metadata. Where available, HLA class I and class II types were taken from metadata supplied by the sample provider and were not determined by assay-based typing.

Details on this clone: Its antigen has not been determined. No quality values exist for individual bases; no much larger clone is one base distant.

Paper-wide results and their limitations: Clinical and demographic metadata were provided uncurated, with the amount varying by source and participant.

The CDR3, cysteine through phenylalanine, is 12 amino acids long. Of all the DNA, just the CDR3 is kept, 36 bases in frame from base 1. V loses 3 bases of germline sequence and J loses 4 bases, and the interval between the two ends is 6 bases. According to the germline V gene (reference sequence), CDR1 reads LGHDT and CDR2 reads YNNKEL. A second Seattle source provided samples from volunteer blood donors who had recovered from COVID-19. Whole blood was collected in K2EDTA tubes by collaborating institutions according to the institutions' own protocols. For TCRbeta analysis, collaborators shipped samples as frozen whole blood, isolated PBMCs, or DNA extracted from either of those sample types. TCRbeta CDR3 regions were amplified from genomic DNA using the immunoSEQ Assay, a bias-controlled multiplex PCR. In the paper's pipeline: Nucleated cell counts per sample were estimated from amplification of reference gene primers within the assay. Sequence reads were collapsed and filtered to measure the absolute abundance of every unique TCRbeta CDR3 rearrangement. For each sample, productive Simpson clonality was calculated as the square root of Simpson's diversity index across productive rearrangements. TCRdb took this table from immuneACCESS and kept in-frame rearrangements with V and J called. Such tables lack part of the clones; where checked against another copy, unresolved V genes explain under half of the gap, and the rest is unexplained. The DNA gave D and trimming, while V, J and clone size come from that table. In this sample the table shows hundreds of thousands of clones, around 86% of which occur a single time. Clones ranked in the top ten supply roughly 1.6% of the sample.

This clonotype was obtained from a middle-aged woman who had recovered from COVID-19. What was sequenced was peripheral blood. The chain is made from TRBV3-1 (or the pseudogene TRBV3-2) and TRBJ1-1; no D gene is confidently identified. The DNA sequence is as follows: TGTGCCAGCAGCCAGCGGCCCACTGAAGCTTTCTTT. Protein translation: CASSQRPTEAFF.